This T cell receptor (beta chain) was recorded in a study of tumor-infiltrating lymphocytes in primary liver carcinoma. Study conclusions and caveats: It was observed that only about 7-25% of the top clones appeared in every one of the five tumor regions.

Each 20-30 mg portion of unsorted bulk tissue served as the source for co-extraction of RNA and DNA. Priming with a constant-region primer yielded TCR beta cDNA from 400 to 550 ng total RNA. Libraries of TCR beta came from three nested multiplex PCR rounds with slightly modified ARM-PCR. Each of the first two PCR rounds ran roughly 9 cycles with TRBV1-TRBV30 forward and C-beta reverse primers. TCRdb processed the multiplex PCR reads anew with MiXCR; each CDR3 protein has one entry. The sample includes under 200,000 distinct CDR3 sequences, around 85% of them seen just once. Turning to this clonotype: As yet, its antigen is unknown.

The CDR3 extends over 15 amino acids. The V end was cut by 7 bases, the J end by 3 bases, with 17 bases between. CDR1 is SGHDN, CDR2 FVKESK, per germline. The receptor was derived from a man aged 40-49 years with primary liver carcinoma and hepatitis B virus infection. This chain uses TRBV14 with TRBJ2-3; D is unresolved. Material: tumor tissue from primary liver carcinoma. Here the CDR3 reads CASTNGLNVTDTQYF. CDR3 nucleotides: TGTGCCAGCACTAACGGGCTTAACGTGACAGATACGCAGTATTTT. Full variable domain (missing parts from reference TRBV14 and TRBJ2-3): EAGVTQFPSHSVIEKGQTVTLRCDPISGHDNLYWYRRVMGKEIKFLLHFVKESKQDESGMPNNRFLAERTGGTYSTLKVQPAELEDSGVYFCASTNGLNVTDTQYFGPGTRLTVL.